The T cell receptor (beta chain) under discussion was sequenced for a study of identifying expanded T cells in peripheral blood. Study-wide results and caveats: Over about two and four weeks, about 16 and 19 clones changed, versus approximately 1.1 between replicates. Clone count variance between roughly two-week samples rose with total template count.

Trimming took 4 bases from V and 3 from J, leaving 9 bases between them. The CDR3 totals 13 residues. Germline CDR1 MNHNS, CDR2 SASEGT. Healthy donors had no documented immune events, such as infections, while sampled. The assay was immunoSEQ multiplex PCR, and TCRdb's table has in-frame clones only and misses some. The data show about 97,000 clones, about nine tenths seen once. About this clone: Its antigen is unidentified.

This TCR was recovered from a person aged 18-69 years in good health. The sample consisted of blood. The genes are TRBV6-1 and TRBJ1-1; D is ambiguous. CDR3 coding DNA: TGTGCCAGCAGTGTACAGTTGGACACTGAAGCTTTCTTT. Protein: CASSVQLDTEAFF.